These T cell receptor beta chains were read from a single sample in a study of blood T cell repertoires in COVID-19. This table comes from immunoSEQ multiplex PCR, and its TCRdb copy is limited to in-frame clones, with some not included. Of more than 250,000 clones listed, 85% to 90% are singletons. The source material was PBMCs or T cells enriched from blood (not recorded which). The receptors derive from a woman between 18 and 30 years old who had recovered from COVID-19. Each CDR3 is given with its conserved first and last residue. D genes are given only for firm matches. Expanded clones get a size class; other rows say once, few or many, or leave the size out.

clone_size	v_call	j_call	d_call	cdr3_aa	cdr3_nt
-	TRBV2	TRBJ1-1	TRBD1	CASSGGQGVNTEAFF	TGTGCCAGCAGTGGGGGACAGGGGGTGAACACTGAAGCTTTCTTT
few	TRBV27	TRBJ2-3	TRBD1	CASTPQGADTQYF	TGTGCCAGCACCCCACAGGGGGCGGATACGCAGTATTTT
-	TRBV6-1	TRBJ1-2	TRBD1	CASSEMTGAAFNYGYTF	TGTGCCAGCAGTGAGATGACAGGGGCCGCATTTAACTATGGCTACACCTTC
-	TRBV5-1	TRBJ1-2	-	CASSLSQNYGYTF	TGCGCCAGCAGCTTGTCACAAAACTATGGCTACACCTTC
-	TRBV9	TRBJ1-2	TRBD1	CASSVYQGAKGYTF	TGTGCCAGCAGCGTATATCAGGGGGCGAAAGGCTACACCTTC
-	TRBV19	TRBJ1-2	-	CASSIDKGLYGYTF	TGTGCCAGTAGTATAGACAAGGGGCTTTATGGCTACACCTTC
-	TRBV30	TRBJ1-5	-	CAWSVRGDQPQHF	TGTGCCTGGAGTGTTCGGGGGGATCAGCCCCAGCATTTT
few	TRBV12-2	TRBJ1-6	-	CASRLRDYNSPLHF	TGTGCAAGTCGCTTACGAGATTATAATTCACCCCTCCACTTT
-	TRBV6-5	TRBJ1-1	-	CASSFGGTAFF	TGTGCCAGCAGTTTCGGGGGAACAGCTTTCTTT
-	TRBV18	TRBJ2-1	-	CASSPATQYNEQFF	TGTGCCAGCTCACCAGCGACACAGTACAATGAGCAGTTCTTC
-	TRBV5-1	TRBJ2-3	-	CASSLAEVRGDTQYF	TGCGCCAGCAGCTTGGCCGAGGTGCGAGGAGATACGCAGTATTTT
-	TRBV4-1	TRBJ1-5	-	CASSQGFLREGGSNQPQHF	TGCGCCAGCAGCCAAGGCTTTTTAAGGGAGGGGGGAAGCAATCAGCCCCAGCATTTT
-	TRBV27	TRBJ1-1	TRBD1	CASSLPRQGTSMSVLVTEAFF	TGTGCCAGCAGTCTCCCCCGACAGGGGACTTCGATGAGTGTTCTAGTCACTGAAGCTTTCTTT
-	TRBV5-4	TRBJ1-2	-	CASSLDPANYGYTF	TGTGCCAGCAGCTTGGATCCAGCTAACTATGGCTACACCTTC
-	TRBV13	TRBJ1-1	-	CASSFARVTEAFF	TGTGCCAGCAGCTTCGCCCGGGTCACTGAAGCTTTCTTT
-	TRBV27	TRBJ1-4	-	CASRGWGGATNEKLFF	TGTGCCAGCAGGGGATGGGGGGGCGCAACTAATGAAAAACTGTTTTTT
-	TRBV10-2	TRBJ2-1	-	CASRRQTTYNEQFF	TGCGCCAGCAGGCGACAGACGACCTACAATGAGCAGTTCTTC
-	TRBV9	TRBJ1-1	TRBD1	CASSPTGWDTEAFF	TGTGCCAGCAGCCCGACAGGGTGGGACACTGAAGCTTTCTTT
-	TRBV11-2	TRBJ1-1	-	CASSSTGGNTEAFF	TGTGCCAGCAGCTCAACGGGGGGGAACACTGAAGCTTTCTTT
-	TRBV7-9	TRBJ2-3	-	CASSRIPRRRLEDTQYF	TGTGCCAGCAGCCGAATCCCCCGCCGGAGGCTTGAAGATACGCAGTATTTT
-	TRBV5-1	TRBJ1-2	-	CASSLLAGDYGYTF	TGCGCCAGCAGCTTGTTGGCAGGGGACTATGGCTACACCTTC
-	TRBV5-1	TRBJ2-5	TRBD2	CASSPLRGGETQYF	TGCGCCAGCAGCCCCCTTCGCGGGGGAGAGACCCAGTACTTC
-	TRBV11-3	TRBJ1-1	-	CASSHQANTEAFF	TGTGCCAGCAGTCACCAGGCGAACACTGAAGCTTTCTTT
-	TRBV9	TRBJ1-5	-	CASSSRRDSNQPQHF	TGTGCCAGCAGCAGCCGACGGGATAGCAATCAGCCCCAGCATTTT
-	TRBV5-1	TRBJ2-3	TRBD1	CASSFTGGLSTDTQYF	TGCGCCAGCAGCTTCACAGGGGGCCTGAGCACAGATACGCAGTATTTT
-	TRBV27	TRBJ2-2	-	CASSTGLRELFF	TGTGCCAGCAGTACGGGACTCCGGGAGCTGTTTTTT
-	TRBV5-1	TRBJ1-1	-	CASSLLGELNTEAFF	TGCGCCAGCAGCTTGCTCGGTGAATTGAACACTGAAGCTTTCTTT
-	TRBV27	TRBJ1-6	-	CASSLAGQGNSPLHF	TGTGCCAGCAGTTTAGCGGGCCAGGGGAATTCACCCCTCCACTTT
once	TRBV21-1	TRBJ1-2	-	CASSKRRWGGERGYTF	TGTGCCAGCAGCAAAAGAAGATGGGGCGGGGAAAGAGGCTACACCTTC
-	TRBV7-2	TRBJ2-1	-	CASSLIRLGYYNEQFF	TGTGCCAGCAGCTTAATCCGCCTAGGTTATTACAATGAGCAGTTCTTC
few	TRBV10-1	TRBJ2-2	-	CASSEDGPGRFGTGELFF	TGCGCCAGCAGCGAGGACGGTCCCGGTCGATTCGGGACCGGGGAGCTGTTTTTT
-	TRBV14	TRBJ1-6	-	CASSQGVPTAYNSPLHF	TGTGCCAGCAGCCAAGGGGTTCCGACAGCCTATAATTCACCCCTCCACTTT
-	TRBV9	TRBJ2-3	TRBD2	CASSASGGLAASTDTQYF	TGTGCCAGCAGCGCCTCGGGGGGACTAGCAGCTAGCACAGATACGCAGTATTTT
-	TRBV6-6	TRBJ2-7	TRBD1	CASDRDRVNEQYF	TGTGCCTCGGATCGAGACAGGGTCAACGAGCAGTACTTC
-	TRBV2	TRBJ2-1	-	CASSEAAALQFF	TGTGCCAGCAGTGAAGCGGCGGCCCTGCAGTTCTTC
-	TRBV27	TRBJ2-7	-	CASQNYYEQYF	TGTGCCAGCCAGAACTACTACGAGCAGTACTTC
-	TRBV19	TRBJ1-4	-	CASSIFPGWSEKLFF	TGTGCCAGTAGTATCTTTCCAGGGTGGAGTGAAAAACTGTTTTTT
-	TRBV27	TRBJ2-7	-	CASSSSHEQYF	TGTGCCAGCAGTTCTAGCCACGAGCAGTACTTC
-	TRBV19	TRBJ1-2	-	CASSPRAGTGGYTF	TGTGCCAGTAGTCCGCGTGCCGGTACAGGGGGCTACACCTTC
once	TRBV10-3	TRBJ1-1	-	CAISEETGLTEAFF	TGTGCCATCAGTGAGGAAACAGGGCTAACTGAAGCTTTCTTT
-	TRBV28	TRBJ2-5	TRBD1	CASVQGRDETQYF	TGTGCCAGCGTACAGGGGAGAGATGAGACCCAGTACTTC
few	TRBV13	TRBJ1-4	TRBD1	CASSGQGSDVEKLFF	TGTGCCAGCAGCGGACAGGGTTCAGATGTGGAAAAACTGTTTTTT
-	TRBV5-1	TRBJ1-2	TRBD1	CASSSGLQGYGYGYTF	TGCGCCAGCAGCTCAGGTCTACAGGGGTATGGCTATGGCTACACCTTC
-	TRBV19	TRBJ2-1	TRBD2	CASSSGGFSFDNEQFF	TGTGCCAGTAGTAGCGGGGGTTTTTCCTTCGACAATGAGCAGTTCTTC
-	TRBV6-5	TRBJ1-1	TRBD1	CASTKGQATTAAFF	TGTGCCAGCACCAAAGGACAGGCCACAACCGCGGCTTTCTTT
-	TRBV28	TRBJ1-5	-	CASLPSTGQDMGNQPQHF	TGTGCCAGCCTTCCGAGCACCGGTCAGGACATGGGCAATCAGCCCCAGCATTTT
-	TRBV5-1	TRBJ2-7	TRBD2	CASSRGTSGGREQYF	TGCGCCAGCAGCCGCGGGACTAGCGGGGGGCGAGAGCAGTACTTC
-	TRBV19	TRBJ2-1	TRBD2	CASSPRLAGGRSSYNEQFF	TGTGCCAGTAGTCCAAGACTAGCGGGAGGGAGGAGCTCCTACAATGAGCAGTTCTTC